These T cell receptor beta chains were read from a single sample in a study of identical twins. TCRdb analysed the 5' RACE reads with MiXCR anew, one entry per CDR3 protein. The sample records hundreds of thousands of distinct CDR3 sequences, about an eighth being singletons. The sample comprised memory (CD45RO+) T cells sorted from blood. These receptors came from a woman between 18 and 29 years old in good health. Both conserved end residues are part of each CDR3. The D gene is left open where the match is weak. A clone size is listed for some rows: how often the clone was seen (once, few, many), or a class if it is expanded.

J: TRBJ2-1
size: many
D: NA
V: TRBV20-1
DNA: TGCAGTGCCAGTCAAGCGGCTGAGCAGTTCTTC
CDR3: CSASQAAEQFF

J: TRBJ2-5
size: NA
D: NA
V: TRBV6-1
DNA: TGTGCCAGCAGCGACCTTGCGGGGGCCAAAGAGACCCAGTACTTC
CDR3: CASSDLAGAKETQYF

J: TRBJ1-1
size: many
D: NA
V: TRBV12-3/TRBV12-4
DNA: TGTGCCAGCAGCCGTCTCCGGGGGGGCGCGGGAACTGAAGCTTTCTTT
CDR3: CASSRLRGGAGTEAFF

J: TRBJ2-3
size: few
D: NA
V: TRBV20-1
DNA: TGCAGTGCTAGTATGCAGGGCAAAGATACGCAGTATTTT
CDR3: CSASMQGKDTQYF

J: TRBJ1-1
size: few
D: NA
V: TRBV5-1
DNA: TGCGCCAGCAGCTTTTGGTTCCCCGCTGAAGCTTTCTTT
CDR3: CASSFWFPAEAFF

J: TRBJ2-5
size: NA
D: NA
V: TRBV9
DNA: TGTGCCAGCAGCTCAACTAAAGACGGTTGGAGGCGGACCCAGTACTTC
CDR3: CASSSTKDGWRRTQYF

J: TRBJ2-1
size: few
D: NA
V: TRBV12-3/TRBV12-4
DNA: TGTGCCAGCAGTCCCGGGGTCTCCAATGAGCAGTTCTTC
CDR3: CASSPGVSNEQFF

J: TRBJ1-5
size: NA
D: NA
V: TRBV6-1
DNA: TGTGCCAGCAGTGGGGGTCGGGGAAGGGGCAATCAGCCCCAGCATTTT
CDR3: CASSGGRGRGNQPQHF

J: TRBJ1-2
size: many
D: NA
V: TRBV7-2
DNA: TGTGCCAGCAGCTTCGACAGGAACTATGGCTACACCTTC
CDR3: CASSFDRNYGYTF

J: TRBJ2-3
size: many
D: NA
V: TRBV6-1
DNA: TGTGCCAGCAGTCCACAAGGGACCCTCTCCACAGATACGCAGTATTTT
CDR3: CASSPQGTLSTDTQYF

J: TRBJ2-7
size: few
D: TRBD1
V: TRBV25-1
DNA: TGTGCCAGCAGTAACGGACAGGTCCTGGGCGAGCAGTACTTC
CDR3: CASSNGQVLGEQYF

J: TRBJ2-7
size: few
D: NA
V: TRBV5-1
DNA: TGCGCCAGCAGTGTACCAGGCGACGAGCAGTACTTC
CDR3: CASSVPGDEQYF

J: TRBJ2-3
size: NA
D: NA
V: TRBV5-1
DNA: TGCGCCAGCAGCTTTAGTGGTTTGGGGACAGATACGCAGTATTTT
CDR3: CASSFSGLGTDTQYF

J: TRBJ1-2
size: few
D: NA
V: TRBV6-5
DNA: TGTGCCAGCAGAAAAGGGTACGGCTACACCTTC
CDR3: CASRKGYGYTF

J: TRBJ1-4
size: NA
D: TRBD1
V: TRBV12-3/TRBV12-4
DNA: TGTGCCAGCAGTTCGACAGGGAAACATGGAAAACTGTTTTTT
CDR3: CASSSTGKHGKLFF

J: TRBJ2-5
size: few
D: NA
V: TRBV11-2
DNA: TGTGCCAGCAGCTTTCTTTTAATGGGTGGGCAAGAGACCCAGTACTTC
CDR3: CASSFLLMGGQETQYF

J: TRBJ2-3
size: few
D: TRBD2
V: TRBV2
DNA: TGTGCCAGCAAGCGGGGCTTGGAAACAGATACGCAGTATTTT
CDR3: CASKRGLETDTQYF

J: TRBJ2-3
size: few
D: NA
V: TRBV19
DNA: TGTGCCAGTAGTATCCATGGGGGTACGCAGTATTTT
CDR3: CASSIHGGTQYF

J: TRBJ1-4
size: few
D: NA
V: TRBV20-1
DNA: TGCAGTGCACATCCCCGGGTCGCCGGTAATGAAAAACTGTTTTTT
CDR3: CSAHPRVAGNEKLFF

J: TRBJ2-3
size: NA
D: NA
V: TRBV27
DNA: TGTGCCAGCAGTTTTCAGTGGCGGGGCCGCAGCACAGATACGCAGTATTTT
CDR3: CASSFQWRGRSTDTQYF

J: TRBJ2-1
size: few
D: NA
V: TRBV5-7
DNA: TGTGCCAGCAGCTTAAGGTTCACGTTCTTC
CDR3: CASSLRFTFF

J: TRBJ2-2
size: NA
D: NA
V: TRBV6-2/TRBV6-3
DNA: TGTGCCAGCACCCGCCTCACCGGGGAGCTGTTTTTT
CDR3: CASTRLTGELFF

J: TRBJ1-5
size: NA
D: TRBD1
V: TRBV18
DNA: TGTGCCAGCTCCAGGGGGGGCTTCGATCAGCCCCAGCATTTT
CDR3: CASSRGGFDQPQHF

J: TRBJ2-1
size: few
D: TRBD2
V: TRBV7-9
DNA: TGTGCCAGCAGCCCTACTACCACTAGCGGGGGGATATGGGAGCAGTTCTTC
CDR3: CASSPTTTSGGIWEQFF

J: TRBJ2-5
size: NA
D: TRBD2
V: TRBV5-1
DNA: TGCGCCAGCAGCTTGGCGCCAAGCGGGGGGTTTCAAGAGACCCAGTACTTC
CDR3: CASSLAPSGGFQETQYF

J: TRBJ2-7
size: once
D: NA
V: TRBV7-2
DNA: TGTGCCAGCAGCCGTGAGGGGTTGGAGCAGTACTTC
CDR3: CASSREGLEQYF

J: TRBJ2-3
size: few
D: NA
V: TRBV24-1
DNA: TGTGCCACCAGCCCAGCGAGCACAGATACGCAGTATTTT
CDR3: CATSPASTDTQYF

J: TRBJ1-2
size: many
D: NA
V: TRBV12-3/TRBV12-4
DNA: TGTGCCAGCAGTTTTACCAGGGGCGGCTACACCTTC
CDR3: CASSFTRGGYTF

J: TRBJ1-2
size: few
D: TRBD1
V: TRBV6-1
DNA: TGTGCCAGCAGTCGGACAGGGGGCGAGTTCTATGGCTACACCTTC
CDR3: CASSRTGGEFYGYTF

J: TRBJ2-3
size: few
D: NA
V: TRBV5-1
DNA: TGCGCCAGCAGCCCCCAGGGCACAGATACGCAGTATTTT
CDR3: CASSPQGTDTQYF

J: TRBJ1-2
size: NA
D: NA
V: TRBV14
DNA: TGTGCCAGCAGCCCCACACCCAACTATGGCTACACCTTC
CDR3: CASSPTPNYGYTF

J: TRBJ2-2
size: NA
D: TRBD2
V: TRBV7-9
DNA: TGTGCCAGCAGCCCACCGACTAGCGGGATTACCGGGGAGCTGTTTTTT
CDR3: CASSPPTSGITGELFF

J: TRBJ2-1
size: many
D: NA
V: TRBV5-1
DNA: TGCGCCAGCAGCTTGAACGTGGGAGTAGTCGATGAGCAGTTCTTC
CDR3: CASSLNVGVVDEQFF

J: TRBJ2-3
size: many
D: NA
V: TRBV12-3/TRBV12-4
DNA: TGTGCCAGCAGTTTTTTCAATGCAGATACGCAGTATTTT
CDR3: CASSFFNADTQYF

J: TRBJ1-1
size: many
D: NA
V: TRBV10-2
DNA: TGCGCCAGCAGTGAGGCCCCCGGGTTCATGAACACTGAAGCTTTCTTT
CDR3: CASSEAPGFMNTEAFF

J: TRBJ1-2
size: NA
D: NA
V: TRBV5-1
DNA: TGCGCCAGCAGCCCGGGGGGATCAGGGAACCATGGCTACACCTTC
CDR3: CASSPGGSGNHGYTF

J: TRBJ2-7
size: NA
D: TRBD2
V: TRBV24-1
DNA: TGTGCCACCAGGTTCCAGCGGGAGCCCTACGAGCAGTACTTC
CDR3: CATRFQREPYEQYF

J: TRBJ2-5
size: few
D: NA
V: TRBV12-3/TRBV12-4
DNA: TGTGCCACCACTTCATCTGGTTCAGAGACCCAGTACTTC
CDR3: CATTSSGSETQYF

J: TRBJ2-7
size: NA
D: TRBD1
V: TRBV6-1
DNA: TGTGCCAGCAGTGCGACAGGGCAAGAAGGCGAGCAGTACTTC
CDR3: CASSATGQEGEQYF

J: TRBJ2-3
size: NA
D: NA
V: TRBV4-1
DNA: TGCGCCAGCAGCCAAGGCAGGGGGGAACGAAATACGCAGTATTTT
CDR3: CASSQGRGERNTQYF

J: TRBJ1-3
size: NA
D: NA
V: TRBV20-1
DNA: TGCAGTGCTACTCCGACAGGAAACACCATATATTTT
CDR3: CSATPTGNTIYF

J: TRBJ2-5
size: NA
D: TRBD1
V: TRBV10-3
DNA: TGTGCCATCAGTGTGAGCACAGGGGGAACGGAGACCCAGTACTTC
CDR3: CAISVSTGGTETQYF

J: TRBJ1-5
size: few
D: TRBD1
V: TRBV29-1
DNA: TGCAGCGCCGTGACAGGGTATAGCAATCAGCCCCAGCATTTT
CDR3: CSAVTGYSNQPQHF

J: TRBJ2-7
size: NA
D: TRBD2
V: TRBV5-4
DNA: TGTGCCAGCAGCTACGGCGGGAGAAGCTACGAGCAGTACTTC
CDR3: CASSYGGRSYEQYF

J: TRBJ2-7
size: few
D: NA
V: TRBV20-1
DNA: TGCAGTGCTAGGGTAGAGTACGAGCAGTACTTC
CDR3: CSARVEYEQYF

J: TRBJ2-1
size: NA
D: TRBD2
V: TRBV7-2
DNA: TGTGCCAGCAGCATACAACTAGCGGGAGGGCGGGATGAGCAGTTCTTC
CDR3: CASSIQLAGGRDEQFF

J: TRBJ2-6
size: NA
D: NA
V: TRBV29-1
DNA: TGCAGCGTTGGGATGAAATCTGGGGCCAACGTCCTGACTTTC
CDR3: CSVGMKSGANVLTF

J: TRBJ1-1
size: few
D: NA
V: TRBV20-1
DNA: TGCAGTGCGCCTTTGGACACCTCCACTGAAGCTTTCTTT
CDR3: CSAPLDTSTEAFF

J: TRBJ2-7
size: NA
D: NA
V: TRBV7-2
DNA: TGTGCCAGCAGCTTAACCGGGTTGGTCAGCGAGCAGTACTTC
CDR3: CASSLTGLVSEQYF

J: TRBJ2-1
size: many
D: TRBD2
V: TRBV12-3/TRBV12-4
DNA: TGTGCCAGCAGTTCCAAGACTAGCGGGAGGTACAATGAGCAGTTCTTC
CDR3: CASSSKTSGRYNEQFF

J: TRBJ2-1
size: many
D: TRBD2
V: TRBV12-3/TRBV12-4
DNA: TGTGCCAGCAGTCTCCGGACTAGCGGGACGGATGAGCAGTTCTTC
CDR3: CASSLRTSGTDEQFF

J: TRBJ2-5
size: few
D: NA
V: TRBV29-1
DNA: TGCAGCGTTGGGCAAGTGGAGACCCAGTACTTC
CDR3: CSVGQVETQYF

J: TRBJ2-2
size: NA
D: NA
V: TRBV5-5
DNA: TGTGCCAGCAGCCTCGGGCATGGCTGCGGGGAGCTGTTTTTT
CDR3: CASSLGHGCGELFF

J: TRBJ2-1
size: NA
D: NA
V: TRBV29-1
DNA: TGCAGCGTTGTGAGCGAGAGCAATATTGAGCAGTTCTTC
CDR3: CSVVSESNIEQFF

J: TRBJ2-6
size: few
D: NA
V: TRBV5-1
DNA: TGCGCCAGCAGCTTGGTACACTCTGGGGCCAACGTCCTGACTTTC
CDR3: CASSLVHSGANVLTF

J: TRBJ2-3
size: once
D: NA
V: TRBV5-1
DNA: TGCGCCAGCAGCTTCCAACCCTCTAGCACAGATACGCAGTATTTT
CDR3: CASSFQPSSTDTQYF

J: TRBJ2-7
size: few
D: NA
V: TRBV29-1
DNA: TGCAGCGTGACGAAGGGCTCCTACGAGCAGTACTTC
CDR3: CSVTKGSYEQYF

J: TRBJ1-1
size: few
D: NA
V: TRBV30
DNA: TGTGCCAAAAAAGGACCCTTGAACACTGAAGCTTTCTTT
CDR3: CAKKGPLNTEAFF

J: TRBJ1-4
size: many
D: NA
V: TRBV5-6
DNA: TGTGCCAGCAGCTTGGTTGTTGATGAAAAACTGTTTTTT
CDR3: CASSLVVDEKLFF

J: TRBJ2-7
size: NA
D: NA
V: TRBV7-9
DNA: TGTGCCAGCAGCTTAAGCTTCGACGAGCAGTACTTC
CDR3: CASSLSFDEQYF